The present TCR beta chain was sequenced within a study of OX40 agonist ivuxolimab in advanced cancers. Overall study context: Patients took ivuxolimab, an agonistic anti-OX40 (CD134) antibody. Study findings and constraints: Clones of CD4+ and CD8+ blood T cells grew by week 6 at doses of 0.1 to 3.0 mg/kg.

Data came from immunoSEQ multiplex PCR; TCRdb stores just in-frame clones and leaves some out. The table lists 95,000 to 150,000 clones, 90% to 95% of them singletons. On this clone: Its antigen is not known.

Germline-derived CDR1 and CDR2 are SGHTA and FQGNSA. This CDR3 has 15 residues. Unmatched junction bases numbered 7, after V lost 0 bases and J lost 8 bases. The gene calls are TRBV7-2 and TRBJ2-7; 10 bases fit TRBD2. The specimen was CD4+ or CD8+ T cells sorted from blood, collected in a trial of the OX40 agonist ivuxolimab. This clonotype was sampled from an adult with an advanced solid tumor such as melanoma, head and neck, liver or kidney cancer. CDR3 sequence reads: CASSLAGLANAQQYF. In nucleotides, the CDR3 is TGTGCCAGCAGCTTAGCGGGACTAGCGAATGCCCAGCAGTACTTC.